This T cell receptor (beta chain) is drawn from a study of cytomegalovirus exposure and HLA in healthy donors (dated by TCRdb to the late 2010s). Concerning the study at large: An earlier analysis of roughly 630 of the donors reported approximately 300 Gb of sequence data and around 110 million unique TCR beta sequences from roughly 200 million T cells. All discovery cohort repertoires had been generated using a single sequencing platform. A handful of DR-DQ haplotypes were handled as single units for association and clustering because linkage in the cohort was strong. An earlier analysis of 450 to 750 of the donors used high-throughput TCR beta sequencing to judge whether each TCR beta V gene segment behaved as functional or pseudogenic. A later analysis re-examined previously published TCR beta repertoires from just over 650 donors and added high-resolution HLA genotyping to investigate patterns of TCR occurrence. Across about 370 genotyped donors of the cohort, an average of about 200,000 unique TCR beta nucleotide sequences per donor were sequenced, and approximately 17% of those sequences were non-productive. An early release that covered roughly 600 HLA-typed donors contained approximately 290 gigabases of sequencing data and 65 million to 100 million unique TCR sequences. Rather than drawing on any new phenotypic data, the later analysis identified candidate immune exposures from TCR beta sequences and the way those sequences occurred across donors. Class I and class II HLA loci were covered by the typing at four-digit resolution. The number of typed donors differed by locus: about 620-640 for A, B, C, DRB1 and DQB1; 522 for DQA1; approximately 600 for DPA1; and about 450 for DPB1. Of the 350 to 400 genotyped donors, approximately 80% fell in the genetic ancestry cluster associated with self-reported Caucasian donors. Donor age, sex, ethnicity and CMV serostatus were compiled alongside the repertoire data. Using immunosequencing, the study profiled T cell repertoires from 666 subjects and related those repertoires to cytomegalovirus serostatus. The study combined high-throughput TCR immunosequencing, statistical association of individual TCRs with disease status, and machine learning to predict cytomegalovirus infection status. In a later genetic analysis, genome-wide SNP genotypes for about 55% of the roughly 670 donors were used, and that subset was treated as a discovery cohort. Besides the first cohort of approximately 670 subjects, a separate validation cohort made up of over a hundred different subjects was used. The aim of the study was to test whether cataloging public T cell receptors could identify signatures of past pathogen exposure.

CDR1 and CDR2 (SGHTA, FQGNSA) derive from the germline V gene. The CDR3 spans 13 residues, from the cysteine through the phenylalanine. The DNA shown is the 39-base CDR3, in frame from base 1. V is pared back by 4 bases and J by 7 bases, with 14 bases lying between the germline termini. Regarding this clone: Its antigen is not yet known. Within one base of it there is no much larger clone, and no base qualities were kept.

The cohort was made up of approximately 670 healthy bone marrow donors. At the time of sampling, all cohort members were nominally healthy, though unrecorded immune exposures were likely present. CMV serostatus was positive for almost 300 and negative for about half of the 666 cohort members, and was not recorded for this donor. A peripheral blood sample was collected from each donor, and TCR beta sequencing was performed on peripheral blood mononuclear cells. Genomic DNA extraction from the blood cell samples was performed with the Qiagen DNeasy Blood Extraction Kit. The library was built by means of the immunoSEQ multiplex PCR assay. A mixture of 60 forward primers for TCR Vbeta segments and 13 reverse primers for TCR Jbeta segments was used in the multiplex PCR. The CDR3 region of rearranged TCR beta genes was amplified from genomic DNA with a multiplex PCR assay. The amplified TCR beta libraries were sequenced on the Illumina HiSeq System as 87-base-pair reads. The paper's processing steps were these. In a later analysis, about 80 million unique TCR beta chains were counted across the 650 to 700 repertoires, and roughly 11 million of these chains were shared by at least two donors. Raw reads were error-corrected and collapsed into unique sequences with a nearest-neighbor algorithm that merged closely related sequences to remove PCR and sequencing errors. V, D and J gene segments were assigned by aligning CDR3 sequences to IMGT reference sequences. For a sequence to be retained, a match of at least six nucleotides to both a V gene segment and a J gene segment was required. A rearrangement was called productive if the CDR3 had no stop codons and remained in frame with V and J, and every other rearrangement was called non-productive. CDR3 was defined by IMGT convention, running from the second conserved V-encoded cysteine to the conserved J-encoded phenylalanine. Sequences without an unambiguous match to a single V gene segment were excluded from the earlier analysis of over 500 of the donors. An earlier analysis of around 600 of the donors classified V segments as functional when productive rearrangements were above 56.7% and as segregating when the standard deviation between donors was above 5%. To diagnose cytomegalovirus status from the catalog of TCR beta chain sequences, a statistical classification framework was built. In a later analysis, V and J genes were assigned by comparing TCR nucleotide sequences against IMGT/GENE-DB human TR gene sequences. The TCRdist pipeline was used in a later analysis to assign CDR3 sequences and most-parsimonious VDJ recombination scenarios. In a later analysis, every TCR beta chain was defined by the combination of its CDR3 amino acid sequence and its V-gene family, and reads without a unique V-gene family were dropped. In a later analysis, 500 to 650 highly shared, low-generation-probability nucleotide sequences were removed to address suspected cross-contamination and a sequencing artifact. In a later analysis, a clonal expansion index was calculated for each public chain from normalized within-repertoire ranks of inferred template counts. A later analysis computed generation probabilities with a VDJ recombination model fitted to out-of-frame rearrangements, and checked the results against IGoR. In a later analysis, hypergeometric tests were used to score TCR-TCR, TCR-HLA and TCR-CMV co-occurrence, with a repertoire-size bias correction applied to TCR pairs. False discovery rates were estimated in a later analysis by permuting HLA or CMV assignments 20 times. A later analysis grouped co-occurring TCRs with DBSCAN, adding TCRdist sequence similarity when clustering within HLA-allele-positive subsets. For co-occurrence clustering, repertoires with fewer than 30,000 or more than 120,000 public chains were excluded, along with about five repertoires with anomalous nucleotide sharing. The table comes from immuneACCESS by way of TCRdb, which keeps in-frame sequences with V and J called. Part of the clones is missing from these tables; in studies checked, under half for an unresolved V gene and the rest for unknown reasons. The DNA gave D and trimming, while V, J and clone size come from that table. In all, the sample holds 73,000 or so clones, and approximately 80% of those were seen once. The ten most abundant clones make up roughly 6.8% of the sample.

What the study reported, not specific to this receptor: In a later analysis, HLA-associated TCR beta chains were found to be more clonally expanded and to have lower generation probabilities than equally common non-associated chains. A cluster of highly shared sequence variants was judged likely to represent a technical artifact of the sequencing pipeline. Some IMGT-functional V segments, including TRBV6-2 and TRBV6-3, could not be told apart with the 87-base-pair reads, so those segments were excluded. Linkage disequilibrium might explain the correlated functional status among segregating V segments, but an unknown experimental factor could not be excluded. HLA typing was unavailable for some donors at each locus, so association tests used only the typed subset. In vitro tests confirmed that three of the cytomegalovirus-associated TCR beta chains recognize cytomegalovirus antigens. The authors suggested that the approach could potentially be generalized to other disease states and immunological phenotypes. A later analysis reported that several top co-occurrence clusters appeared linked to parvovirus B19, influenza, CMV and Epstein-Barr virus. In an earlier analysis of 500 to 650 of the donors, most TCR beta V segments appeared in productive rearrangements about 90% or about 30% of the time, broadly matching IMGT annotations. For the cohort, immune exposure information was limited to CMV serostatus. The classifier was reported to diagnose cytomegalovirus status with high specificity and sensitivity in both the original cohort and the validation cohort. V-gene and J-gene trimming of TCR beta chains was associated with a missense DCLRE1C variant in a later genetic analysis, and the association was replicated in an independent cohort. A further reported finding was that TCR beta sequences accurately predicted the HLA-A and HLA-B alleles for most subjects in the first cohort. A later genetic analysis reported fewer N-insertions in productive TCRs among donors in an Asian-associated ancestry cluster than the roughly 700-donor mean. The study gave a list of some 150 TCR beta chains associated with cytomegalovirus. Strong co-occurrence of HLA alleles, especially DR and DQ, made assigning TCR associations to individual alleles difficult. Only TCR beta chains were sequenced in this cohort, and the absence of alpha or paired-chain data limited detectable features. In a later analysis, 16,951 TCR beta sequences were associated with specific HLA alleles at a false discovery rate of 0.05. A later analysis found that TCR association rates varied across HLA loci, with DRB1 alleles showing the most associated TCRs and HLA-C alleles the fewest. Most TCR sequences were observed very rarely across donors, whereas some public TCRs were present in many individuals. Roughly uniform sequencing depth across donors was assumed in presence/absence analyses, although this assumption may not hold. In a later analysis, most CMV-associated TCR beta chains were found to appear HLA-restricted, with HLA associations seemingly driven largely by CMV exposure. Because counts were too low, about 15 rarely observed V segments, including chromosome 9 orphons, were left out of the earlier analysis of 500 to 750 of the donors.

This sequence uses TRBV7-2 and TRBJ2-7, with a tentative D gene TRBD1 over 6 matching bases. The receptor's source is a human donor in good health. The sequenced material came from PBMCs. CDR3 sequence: CASSSRQEFEQYF. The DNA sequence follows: TGTGCCAGCAGCTCCCGACAGGAGTTTGAGCAGTACTTC.